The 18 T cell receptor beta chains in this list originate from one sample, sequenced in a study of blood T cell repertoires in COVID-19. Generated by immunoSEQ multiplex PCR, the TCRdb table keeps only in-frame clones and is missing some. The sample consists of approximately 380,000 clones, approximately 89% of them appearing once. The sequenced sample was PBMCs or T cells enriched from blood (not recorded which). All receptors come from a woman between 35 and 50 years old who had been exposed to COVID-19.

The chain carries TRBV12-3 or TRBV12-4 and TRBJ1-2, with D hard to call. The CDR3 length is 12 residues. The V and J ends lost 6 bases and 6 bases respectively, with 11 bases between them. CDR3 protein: CASRNSLDGYTF. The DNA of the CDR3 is TGTGCCAGCAGAAACTCCCTTGATGGCTACACCTTC.

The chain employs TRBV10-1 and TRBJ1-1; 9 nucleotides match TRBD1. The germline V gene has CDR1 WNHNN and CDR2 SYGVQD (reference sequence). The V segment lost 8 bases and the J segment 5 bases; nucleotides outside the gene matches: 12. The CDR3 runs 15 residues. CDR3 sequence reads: CASGFGQGFLTEAFF. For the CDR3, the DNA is TGCGCCAGCGGATTCGGACAGGGGTTTTTAACTGAAGCTTTCTTT.

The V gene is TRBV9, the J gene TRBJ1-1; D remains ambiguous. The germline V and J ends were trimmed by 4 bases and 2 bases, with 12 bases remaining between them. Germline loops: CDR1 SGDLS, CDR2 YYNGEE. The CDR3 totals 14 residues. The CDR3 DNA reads TGTGCCAGCAGCTCCCGGGAGGGAAACACTGAAGCTTTCTTT. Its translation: CASSSREGNTEAFF. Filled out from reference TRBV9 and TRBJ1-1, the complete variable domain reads DSGVTQTPKHLITATGQRVTLRCSPRSGDLSVYWYQQSLDQGLQFLIQYYNGEERAKGNILERFSAQQFPDLHSELNLSSLELGDSALYFCASSSREGNTEAFFGQGTRLTVV.

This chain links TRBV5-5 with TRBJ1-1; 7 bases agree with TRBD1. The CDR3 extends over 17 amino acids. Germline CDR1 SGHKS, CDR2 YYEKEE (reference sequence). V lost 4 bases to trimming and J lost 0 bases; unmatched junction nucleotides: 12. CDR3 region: CASSATRDRHMNTEAFF. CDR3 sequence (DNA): TGTGCCAGCAGCGCTACCCGGGACAGACACATGAACACTGAAGCTTTCTTT.

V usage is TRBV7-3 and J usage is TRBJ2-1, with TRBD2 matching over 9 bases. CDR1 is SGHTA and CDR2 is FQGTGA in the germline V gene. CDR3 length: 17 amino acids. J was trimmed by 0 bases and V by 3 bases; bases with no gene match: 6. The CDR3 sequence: CASSFSGSSSSYNEQFF. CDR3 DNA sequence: TGTGCCAGCAGCTTTAGCGGGAGCTCTAGCTCCTACAATGAGCAGTTCTTC.

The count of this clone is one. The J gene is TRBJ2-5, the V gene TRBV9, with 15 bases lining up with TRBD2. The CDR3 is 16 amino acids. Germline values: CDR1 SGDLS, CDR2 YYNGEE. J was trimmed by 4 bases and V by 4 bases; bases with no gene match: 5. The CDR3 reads CASSTRTSGRGETQYF. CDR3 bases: TGTGCCAGCAGCACCCGGACTAGCGGGAGGGGAGAGACCCAGTACTTC. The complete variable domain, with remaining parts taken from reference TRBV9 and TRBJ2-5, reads DSGVTQTPKHLITATGQRVTLRCSPRSGDLSVYWYQQSLDQGLQFLIQYYNGEERAKGNILERFSAQQFPDLHSELNLSSLELGDSALYFCASSTRTSGRGETQYFGPGTRLLVL.

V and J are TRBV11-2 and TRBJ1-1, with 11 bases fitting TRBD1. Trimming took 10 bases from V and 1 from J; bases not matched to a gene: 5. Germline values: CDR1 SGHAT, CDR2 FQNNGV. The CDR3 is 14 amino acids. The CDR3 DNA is TGTGCCACGTGGACAGGGGGCGCGAACACTGAAGCTTTCTTT. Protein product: CATWTGGANTEAFF. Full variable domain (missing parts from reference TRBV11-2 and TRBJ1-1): EAGVAQSPRYKIIEKRQSVAFWCNPISGHATLYWYQQILGQGPKLLIQFQNNGVVDDSQLPKDRFSAERLKGVDSTLKIQPAKLEDSAVYLCATWTGGANTEAFFGQGTRLTVV.

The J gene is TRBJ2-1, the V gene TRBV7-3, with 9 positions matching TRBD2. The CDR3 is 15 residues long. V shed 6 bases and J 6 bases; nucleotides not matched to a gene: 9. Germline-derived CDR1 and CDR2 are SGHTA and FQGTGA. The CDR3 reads CASRVRAGGSNEQFF. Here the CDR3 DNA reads TGTGCCAGCAGGGTCCGAGCGGGGGGTAGCAATGAGCAGTTCTTC.

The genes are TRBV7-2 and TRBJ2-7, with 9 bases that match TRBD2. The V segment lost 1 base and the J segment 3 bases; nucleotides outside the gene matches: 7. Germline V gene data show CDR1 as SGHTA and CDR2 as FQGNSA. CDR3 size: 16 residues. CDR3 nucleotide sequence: TGTGCCAGCAGCTTAGTTGGCGGGAGGGCACTCTACGAGCAGTACTTC. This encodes CASSLVGGRALYEQYF.

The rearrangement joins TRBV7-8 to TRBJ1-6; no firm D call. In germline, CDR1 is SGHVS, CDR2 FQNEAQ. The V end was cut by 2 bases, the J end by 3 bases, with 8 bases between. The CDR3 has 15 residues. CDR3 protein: CASSLSGNYNSPLHF. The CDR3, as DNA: TGTGCCAGCAGCTTAAGCGGGAACTATAATTCACCCCTCCACTTT.

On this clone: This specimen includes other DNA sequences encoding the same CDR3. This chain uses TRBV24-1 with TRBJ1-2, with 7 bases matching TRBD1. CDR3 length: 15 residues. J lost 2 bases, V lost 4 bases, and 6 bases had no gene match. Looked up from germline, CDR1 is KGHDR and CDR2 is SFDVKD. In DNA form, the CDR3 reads TGTGCCACCAGTGACCCGACAGGGTCCAACTATGGCTACACCTTC. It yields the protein CATSDPTGSNYGYTF.

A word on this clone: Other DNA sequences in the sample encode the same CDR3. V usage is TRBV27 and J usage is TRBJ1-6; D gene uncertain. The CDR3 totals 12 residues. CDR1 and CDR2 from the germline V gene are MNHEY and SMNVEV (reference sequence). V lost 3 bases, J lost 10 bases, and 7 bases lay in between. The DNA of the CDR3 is TGTGCCAGCAGTTTCCGGGGATCACCCCTCCACTTT. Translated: CASSFRGSPLHF.

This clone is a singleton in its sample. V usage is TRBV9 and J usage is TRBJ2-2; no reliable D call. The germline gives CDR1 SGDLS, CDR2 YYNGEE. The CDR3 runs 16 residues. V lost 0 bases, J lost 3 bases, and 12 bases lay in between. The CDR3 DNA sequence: TGTGCCAGCAGCGTAGTTCCTCGACTCGACACCGGGGAGCTGTTTTTT. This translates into CASSVVPRLDTGELFF.

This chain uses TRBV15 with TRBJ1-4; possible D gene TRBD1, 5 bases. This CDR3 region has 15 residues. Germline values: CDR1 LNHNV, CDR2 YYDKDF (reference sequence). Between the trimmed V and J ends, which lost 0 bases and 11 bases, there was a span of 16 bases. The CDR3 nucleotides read TGTGCCACCAGCAGAGATCAGGAGGGGTCGGGCAAACTGTTTTTT. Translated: CATSRDQEGSGKLFF.

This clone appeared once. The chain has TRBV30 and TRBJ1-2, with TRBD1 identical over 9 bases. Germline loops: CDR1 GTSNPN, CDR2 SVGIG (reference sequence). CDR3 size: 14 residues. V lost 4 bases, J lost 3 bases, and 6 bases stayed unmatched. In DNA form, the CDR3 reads TGTGCCTGGAAGAGACAGGGGGTATACTATGGCTACACCTTC. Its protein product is CAWKRQGVYYGYTF. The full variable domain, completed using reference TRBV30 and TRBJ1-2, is SQTIHQWPATLVQPVGSPLSLECTVEGTSNPNLYWYRQAAGRGLQLLFYSVGIGQISSEVPQNLSASRPQDRQFILSSKKLLLSDSGFYLCAWKRQGVYYGYTFGSGTRLTVV.

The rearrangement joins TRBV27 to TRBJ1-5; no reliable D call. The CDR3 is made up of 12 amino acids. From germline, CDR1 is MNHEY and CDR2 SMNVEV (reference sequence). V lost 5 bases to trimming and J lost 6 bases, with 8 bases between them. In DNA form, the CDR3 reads TGTGCCAGCAGTGCTCTAGGTCAGCCCCAGCATTTT. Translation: CASSALGQPQHF.

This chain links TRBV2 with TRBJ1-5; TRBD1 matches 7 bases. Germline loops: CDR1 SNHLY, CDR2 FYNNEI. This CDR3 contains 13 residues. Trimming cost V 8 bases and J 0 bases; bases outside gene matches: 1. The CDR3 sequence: CASRDSSNQPQHF. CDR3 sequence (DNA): TGTGCCAGCCGGGACAGTAGCAATCAGCCCCAGCATTTT.

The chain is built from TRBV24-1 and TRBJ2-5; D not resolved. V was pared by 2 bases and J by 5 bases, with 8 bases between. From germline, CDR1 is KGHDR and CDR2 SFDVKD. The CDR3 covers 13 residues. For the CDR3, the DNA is TGTGCCACCAGTGATTATTACGGGGAGACCCAGTACTTC. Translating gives CATSDYYGETQYF.